This entry concerns a single T cell receptor beta chain. Its target is unknown. The method was immunoSEQ multiplex PCR; TCRdb's version includes in-frame clones alone and lacks a portion of them. The top ten clones hold around 3.8% of a sample with 6,000 to 7,500 clones, around nine tenths of them seen once. These data originate in a study of chemoradiotherapy in HPV16-positive cancers. Points from the study as a whole: HPV-responsive T-cell expansion during chemoradiotherapy was linked to improved recurrence-free survival in HPV16-positive patients.

Specimen collection occurred from a patient who underwent chemoradiotherapy. The clonotype originates from a human donor with HPV-associated anogenital cancer.

The DNA for the CDR3 is TGTGCCTGGAGTGGGACCGAAAGCTTCTATGGCTACACCTTC. Translated: CAWSGTESFYGYTF. The V call is TRBV30, the J call TRBJ1-2; D is uncertain. This CDR3 region has 14 residues. The germline V gene has CDR1 GTSNPN and CDR2 SVGIG (reference sequence). The V and J ends lost 1 base and 4 bases respectively, with 13 bases between them.